The 5 T cell receptor beta chains listed next were all sequenced from one sample in a study of memory CD4+ T cells and cytomegalovirus serostatus (dated by TCRdb to between 2018 and 2020). Libraries were made using the immunoSEQ multiplex PCR assay. Drawn from immuneACCESS, this table holds only the in-frame rearrangements with V and J called that TCRdb kept. Clones are partly lost; checked studies trace under half to an unresolved V gene and leave the rest unexplained. The sample table shows about 82,000 clones, and 75% to 90% are seen once. The ten largest make up less than 0.9% of the sample. A FACSAria II was used to sort memory CD4+ T cells, defined as single viable CD3+CD4+CD8-CD45RO+ cells. What was sequenced was memory CD4+ T cells from blood. Receptors originate from an adult in good health and CMV-seronegative.

This chain uses TRBV4-3 with TRBJ2-7; the D gene is possibly TRBD1 (6 bases). In germline, CDR1 is LGHNA, CDR2 YSLEER. The CDR3 is made up of 15 amino acids. The V gene lost 1 base and the J gene lost 2 bases, with 12 bases spanning the gap. The CDR3 is CASSQAYNRAYEQYF. As DNA, the CDR3 is TGCGCCAGCAGCCAAGCGTACAACAGGGCCTACGAGCAGTACTTC.

V usage is TRBV4-1 and J usage is TRBJ2-2, with D perhaps matching TRBD2 (6 bases). The CDR3 covers 15 residues. With 4 bases removed from V and 8 bases from J, the gap between germline ends came to 17 bases. Germline CDR1 MGHRA, CDR2 YSYEKL. CDR3 coding DNA: TGCGCCAGCAGCCCAGTTGACCGGGAGAAGGGGGAGCTGTTTTTT. This translates into CASSPVDREKGELFF.

This chain joins TRBV28 and TRBJ2-2; 14 bases are shared with TRBD2. The CDR3 totals 18 residues. The V and J ends lost 1 base and 6 bases, in that order; junction bases with no gene match: 7. Germline V gene data show CDR1 as MDHEN and CDR2 as SYDVKM. CDR3 residues: CASSLSLGLAGAPGELFF. The CDR3 DNA reads TGTGCCAGCAGTTTATCTTTGGGACTAGCGGGGGCGCCCGGGGAGCTGTTTTTT.

CDR3 protein: CATSRDRRSNTEAFF. The CDR3, as DNA: TGTGCCACCAGCAGAGACCGACGGTCCAACACTGAAGCTTTCTTT. The gene calls are TRBV15 and TRBJ1-1, with D uncertain. Germline V gene data show CDR1 as LNHNV and CDR2 as YYDKDF (reference sequence). The CDR3 runs to 15 residues. The ends were cut back, 0 bases at V and 2 bases at J, with 10 bases in the middle. Supplemented by reference TRBV15 and TRBJ1-1, the full variable domain reads DAMVIQNPRYQVTQFGKPVTLSCSQTLNHNVMYWYQQKSSQAPKLLFHYYDKDFNNEADTPDNFQSRRPNTSFCFLDIRSPGLGDTAMYLCATSRDRRSNTEAFFGQGTRLTVV.

V usage is TRBV7-6 and J usage is TRBJ1-5; D is unclear. This CDR3 region has 14 residues. CDR1 is SGHVS and CDR2 is FNYEAQ in the germline V gene. Trimming pared 3 bases from V and 1 base from J, leaving 7 bases between. Here the CDR3 DNA reads TGTGCCAGCAGCTTGGGAGAAAGCAATCAGCCCCAGCATTTT. This encodes CASSLGESNQPQHF. The full variable domain, completed using reference TRBV7-6 and TRBJ1-5, is GAGVSQSPRYKVTKRGQDVALRCDPISGHVSLYWYRQALGQGPEFLTYFNYEAQQDKSGLPNDRFSAERPEGSISTLTIQRTEQRDSAMYRCASSLGESNQPQHFGDGTRLSIL.